These T cell receptor beta chains were read from a single sample in a study of molecular identifiers for immune sequencing clone quantification. MiXCR, run by TCRdb on the PCR reads, gives a single entry per CDR3 protein. In the table there are more than 450,000 distinct CDR3 sequences, 20% to 25% of which are singletons. Material: naive CD8+ T cells from blood, with Jurkat cell RNA spiked in. The receptor set was obtained from a human donor in good health. Some libraries in this study had Jurkat cell RNA spiked in. Each CDR3 is given without its conserved first and last residue. For some rows the clone size is stated as once, few or many, or as a class when expanded; others skip it.

J gene,clone size,V gene,CDR3 protein
TRBJ1-5,many,TRBV12-3/TRBV12-4,ASTLGGASQPQH
TRBJ2-7,-,TRBV27,ASSSRPGGRYYEQY
TRBJ2-7,few,TRBV2,ASSERPSELSYEQY
TRBJ2-2,many,TRBV11-2,ASSRGQVGIGTGELF
TRBJ2-7,many,TRBV12-3/TRBV12-4,ASTLRTTGSDEQY
TRBJ2-7,many,TRBV6-2/TRBV6-3,ASSPKVVDYEQY
TRBJ1-1,-,TRBV13,ASREGATEAF
TRBJ2-3,-,TRBV11-2,ASSLVAGSSTDTQY
TRBJ1-1,many,TRBV7-2,ASSLGASTEAF
TRBJ2-3,few,TRBV3-1,ASSQEGGVGLKY
TRBJ2-2,many,TRBV25-1,ASSDSNAAGELF
TRBJ2-7,many,TRBV20-1,SARPPTGADEQY
TRBJ2-5,many,TRBV7-9,ASSLETGELATQY
TRBJ2-7,-,TRBV12-3/TRBV12-4,ASSLNPREQY
TRBJ2-1,few,TRBV3-1,ASGLAGGHNEQF
TRBJ2-7,-,TRBV29-1,SVEVPVAPTYEQY
TRBJ2-3,-,TRBV19,ASSFTASPNTQY
TRBJ2-3,few,TRBV2,ASSDPSGKYPDTQY
TRBJ2-5,many,TRBV29-1,SVEGNQETQY
TRBJ2-1,few,TRBV2,ASSEPARRKTYNEQF
TRBJ2-3,-,TRBV6-2/TRBV6-3,ASRDWRTGEADTQY
TRBJ2-7,-,TRBV11-1,ASSPRTSGRGLSYEQY
TRBJ1-1,few,TRBV20-1,SATRTGDTEAF
TRBJ1-2,many,TRBV29-1,SVEVFGSYGYT
TRBJ2-3,many,TRBV6-5,ATTAHRDTQY
TRBJ2-4,few,TRBV12-3/TRBV12-4,ASQGTAVTYGNIQY
TRBJ1-5,many,TRBV5-5,ASSLEGAWGNQPQH
TRBJ2-5,few,TRBV21-1,ASITNGGAEGTQY
TRBJ2-7,-,TRBV27,ASSYSSGRGYEQY
TRBJ1-2,few,TRBV21-1,ASSPLREGPGYT
TRBJ2-7,many,TRBV14,ASSQTPGTYEQY
TRBJ1-1,many,TRBV18,ASSPEDQGLYTEAF
TRBJ2-7,many,TRBV4-1,ASSQRGDYEQY
TRBJ1-1,-,TRBV4-3,ASSLGRGRYTEAF
TRBJ1-1,many,TRBV7-2,ASSFPMEAENTEAF
TRBJ1-3,many,TRBV5-1,ASSQEGVSSGNTIY
TRBJ2-3,many,TRBV6-5,ASNPGGFSTDTQY
TRBJ2-2,many,TRBV6-2/TRBV6-3,ASTIAGGPNTGELF
TRBJ2-3,-,TRBV7-9,ASSPPSFTSTDTRY
TRBJ2-5,-,TRBV10-3,AISESMRGGQRQETQY
TRBJ1-2,-,TRBV13,ASSLGAYGYT
TRBJ2-7,few,TRBV7-8,ASSSSRGDEQY
TRBJ2-1,few,TRBV5-8,ASSLTAAAYNEQF
TRBJ1-5,few,TRBV19,ASSIMAGGNQPQH
TRBJ2-3,few,TRBV21-1,ATGTSAGGPDTDTQY
TRBJ1-5,few,TRBV10-3,AISEPNQPQH
TRBJ2-5,few,TRBV5-1,ASSPQYQETQY
TRBJ2-3,many,TRBV7-9,ASSPRTSDKDTQY
TRBJ1-4,-,TRBV20-1,SARDFGRTNEKLF
TRBJ2-3,-,TRBV3-1,ASSQTKGGTSEGDTQY
TRBJ2-7,-,TRBV20-1,SARDSGVEQY
TRBJ2-2,-,TRBV9,ASSVAPGLAGGTGEMF
TRBJ2-1,-,TRBV27,ASSSILAGPYNEQF
TRBJ1-3,few,TRBV30,AWSVRGFPGNTIY
TRBJ2-7,-,TRBV5-8,ASSLVSSDEQY
TRBJ2-7,few,TRBV4-2,ASSQVSAAYEQY
TRBJ2-7,many,TRBV5-6,ASSLSGTVSSYEQY
TRBJ2-1,-,TRBV7-2,ASSPGTSGRAGNEQF
TRBJ2-7,-,TRBV4-1,ASSQAGTPSPYEQY